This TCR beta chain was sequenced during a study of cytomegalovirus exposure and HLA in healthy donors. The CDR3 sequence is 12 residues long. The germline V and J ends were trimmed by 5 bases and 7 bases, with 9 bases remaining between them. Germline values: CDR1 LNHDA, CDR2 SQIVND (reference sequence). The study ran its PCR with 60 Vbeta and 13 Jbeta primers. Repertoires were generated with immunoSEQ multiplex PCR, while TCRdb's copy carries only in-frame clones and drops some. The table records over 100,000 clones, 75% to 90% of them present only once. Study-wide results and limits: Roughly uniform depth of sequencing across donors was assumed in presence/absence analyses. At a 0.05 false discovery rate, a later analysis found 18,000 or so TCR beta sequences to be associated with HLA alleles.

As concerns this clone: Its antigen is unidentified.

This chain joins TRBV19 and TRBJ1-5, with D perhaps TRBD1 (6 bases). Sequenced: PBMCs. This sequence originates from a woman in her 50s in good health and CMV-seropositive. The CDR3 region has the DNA TGTGCCAGTAGTCTCAGGGGACAGCCCCAGCATTTT. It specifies CASSLRGQPQHF.